This T cell receptor beta chain was recovered during a study of OX40 agonist ivuxolimab in advanced cancers. The table lists this clone with a few counts. Profiled with immunoSEQ multiplex PCR; TCRdb holds only in-frame clones, not every one. Here the sample spans about 80,000 clones, approximately 83% being singletons. The CDR3 has 11 residues. The germline CDR1 and CDR2 sequences are DFQATT and SNEGSKA (reference sequence). This rearrangement joins TRBV20-1 to TRBJ1-1; the D is unclear. The sequence was collected from an adult with an advanced solid tumor such as melanoma, head and neck, liver or kidney cancer. Sequencing was performed on CD4+ or CD8+ T cells sorted from blood, taken in a trial of the OX40 agonist ivuxolimab. CDR3 amino acids: CSTFGNTEAFF. CDR3 DNA sequence: TGCAGCACCTTCGGGAACACTGAAGCTTTCTTT.